This section outlines one TCR beta chain sequence together with its context. Antigen: not known. Sampling consisted of one heparinised blood draw per donor, averaging around 100 mL. Sort purity for all populations was recorded as exceeding 98%. This sample is part of a study of beta chain features in type 1 diabetes. Isolated RNA was reverse transcribed in full, so expressed TCRB transcripts were sequenced. The data were produced by immunoSEQ multiplex PCR, yet TCRdb's version contains in-frame clones alone and is incomplete. The sample has hundreds of thousands of clones, roughly 13% seen once. Trimming at V came to 3 bases and at J to 5 bases, leaving 7 bases not matched to a gene. The CDR3 has 13 amino acids. Per the germline V gene, CDR1 is SQVTM and CDR2 is ANQGSEA. Study findings and constraints: Reads derived from cDNA could over-represent cells showing high TCR expression. TCRB CDR3 length was moderately but significantly reduced in all four CD4+ subsets of Type 1 diabetes patients. Individuals with type 1 diabetes displayed fewer insertions and more deletions at VDJ junctions.

The sequenced sample was naive CD4+ T cells from blood. The gene calls are TRBV29-1 and TRBJ2-7; 7 positions agree with TRBD1. The TCR sequence derives from a man aged 18 to 30 with type 1 diabetes. As DNA, the CDR3 is TGCAGCGTTGATCCAGGGGGTTTCCACGAGCAGTACTTC. This encodes CSVDPGGFHEQYF.